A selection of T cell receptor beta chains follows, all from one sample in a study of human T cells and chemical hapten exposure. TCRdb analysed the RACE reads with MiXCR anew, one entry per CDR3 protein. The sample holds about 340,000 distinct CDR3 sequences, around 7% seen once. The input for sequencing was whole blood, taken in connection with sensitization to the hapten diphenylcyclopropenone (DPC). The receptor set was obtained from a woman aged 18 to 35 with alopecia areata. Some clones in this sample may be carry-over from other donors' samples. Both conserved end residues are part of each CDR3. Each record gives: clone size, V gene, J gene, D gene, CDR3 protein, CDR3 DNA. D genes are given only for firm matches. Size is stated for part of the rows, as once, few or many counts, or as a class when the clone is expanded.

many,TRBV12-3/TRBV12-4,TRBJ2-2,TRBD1,CASSSGQHTGELFF,TGTGCCAGCAGTTCGGGACAGCACACCGGGGAGCTGTTTTTT
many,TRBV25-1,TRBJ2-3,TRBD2,CASSTGGTDTQYF,TGTGCCAGCAGTACGGGGGGTACAGATACGCAGTATTTT
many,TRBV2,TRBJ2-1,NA,CASSEEGYNEQFF,TGTGCCAGCAGTGAAGAGGGGTACAATGAGCAGTTCTTC
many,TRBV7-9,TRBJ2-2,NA,CASSLALRRKDTGELFF,TGTGCCAGCAGCTTAGCGCTGAGACGGAAGGACACCGGGGAGCTGTTTTTT
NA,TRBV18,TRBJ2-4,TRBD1,CASSPILGQGRIRAYF,TGTGCCAGCTCACCAATTCTCGGACAGGGGAGGATCCGAGCCTACTTC
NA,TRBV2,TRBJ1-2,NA,CASTGAGYGYTF,TGTGCCAGCACCGGGGCCGGCTATGGCTACACCTTC
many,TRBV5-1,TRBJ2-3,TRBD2,CASSPPLAGVADTQYF,TGCGCCAGCAGCCCACCCCTAGCGGGGGTAGCAGATACGCAGTATTTT
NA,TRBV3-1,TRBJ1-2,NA,CASSPPAGGGGYTF,TGTGCCAGCAGCCCCCCCGCGGGGGGTGGCGGCTACACCTTC
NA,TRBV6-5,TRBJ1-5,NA,CASSFGFNQPQHF,TGTGCCAGCAGTTTTGGGTTTAATCAGCCCCAGCATTTT
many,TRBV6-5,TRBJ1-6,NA,CASSSAVYNSPLHF,TGTGCCAGCAGTTCTGCCGTATATAATTCACCCCTCCACTTT
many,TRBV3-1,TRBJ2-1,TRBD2,CASSHWGASGGSEQFF,TGTGCCAGCAGCCATTGGGGCGCTAGCGGGGGGAGTGAGCAGTTCTTC
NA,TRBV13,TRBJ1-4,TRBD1,CASSDSTGQGNEKLFF,TGTGCCAGCAGCGACTCGACAGGGCAGGGTAATGAAAAACTGTTTTTT
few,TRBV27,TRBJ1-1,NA,CASTSIKSGGIYTEAFF,TGTGCCAGCACTTCCATAAAGAGCGGGGGGATTTACACTGAAGCTTTCTTT
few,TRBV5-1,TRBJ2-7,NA,CASSSDGEQYF,TGCGCCAGCAGCTCCGACGGCGAGCAGTACTTC
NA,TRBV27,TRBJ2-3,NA,CASSSGRLHSTDTQYF,TGTGCCAGCAGTTCCGGACGGCTTCATAGCACAGATACGCAGTATTTT
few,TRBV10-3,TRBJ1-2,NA,CAIQVFNGYTF,TGTGCCATCCAGGTTTTTAATGGCTACACCTTC
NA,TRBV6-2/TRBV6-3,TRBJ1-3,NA,CASSYRSSGNTIYF,TGTGCCAGCAGTTACAGGAGCTCTGGAAACACCATATATTTT
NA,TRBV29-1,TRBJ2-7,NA,CSVEGSSYEQYF,TGCAGCGTTGAGGGCAGCTCCTACGAGCAGTACTTC
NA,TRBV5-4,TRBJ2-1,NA,CASSLIQGNEQFF,TGTGCCAGCAGCTTGATACAGGGCAATGAGCAGTTCTTC
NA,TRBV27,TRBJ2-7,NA,CASRPRHLGTYEQYF,TGTGCCAGCCGACCCAGACACCTCGGAACCTACGAGCAGTACTTC
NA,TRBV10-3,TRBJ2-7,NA,CAISEDSYPYEQYF,TGTGCCATCAGTGAGGACAGCTATCCTTACGAGCAGTACTTC
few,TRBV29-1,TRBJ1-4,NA,CSVGFGATNEKLFF,TGCAGCGTTGGGTTCGGAGCTACTAATGAAAAACTGTTTTTT
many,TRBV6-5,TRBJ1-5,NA,CASSYSRLSNQPQHF,TGTGCCAGCAGTTACTCGAGGTTGAGCAATCAGCCCCAGCATTTT
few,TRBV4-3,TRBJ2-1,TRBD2,CASSHSGAPGGNEQFF,TGCGCCAGCAGCCATTCGGGGGCCCCGGGAGGGAATGAGCAGTTCTTC
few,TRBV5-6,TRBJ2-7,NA,CASSFARKNYEQYF,TGTGCCAGCAGCTTCGCCAGAAAAAACTACGAGCAGTACTTC
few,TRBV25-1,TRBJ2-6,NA,CASSRSGVGANVLTF,TGTGCCAGCAGCCGGTCAGGTGTGGGGGCCAACGTCCTGACTTTC
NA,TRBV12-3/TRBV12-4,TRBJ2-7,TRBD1,CASTLGTGNPYEQYF,TGTGCCAGCACCCTCGGGACAGGAAACCCCTACGAGCAGTACTTC
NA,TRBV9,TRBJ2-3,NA,CASSAGETWGITDTQYF,TGTGCCAGCAGCGCTGGGGAGACCTGGGGAATTACAGATACGCAGTATTTT
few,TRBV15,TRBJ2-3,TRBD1,CATSRTLTGGTIATRTDTQYF,TGTGCCACCAGCAGAACCCTGACAGGGGGCACAATCGCCACGAGGACAGATACGCAGTATTTT
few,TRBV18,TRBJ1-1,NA,CASSSERGNTEAFF,TGTGCCAGCTCATCCGAACGAGGGAACACTGAAGCTTTCTTT
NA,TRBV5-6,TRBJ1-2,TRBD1,CASSSGTGTANYGYTF,TGTGCCAGCAGCTCCGGGACAGGGACCGCTAACTATGGCTACACCTTC
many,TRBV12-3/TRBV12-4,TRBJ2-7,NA,CASSLEPYEQYF,TGTGCCAGCAGTTTGGAACCCTACGAGCAGTACTTC
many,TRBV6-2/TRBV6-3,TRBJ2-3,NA,CASCVSQVTDTQYF,TGTGCCAGCTGCGTGAGTCAGGTGACAGATACGCAGTATTTT
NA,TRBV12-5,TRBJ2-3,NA,CASGLGSSHTDTQYF,TGTGCTAGTGGTTTGGGATCCAGTCACACAGATACGCAGTATTTT
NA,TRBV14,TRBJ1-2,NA,CASSQAQAGGYTF,TGTGCCAGCAGCCAAGCCCAGGCGGGAGGCTACACCTTC
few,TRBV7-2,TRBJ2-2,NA,CASSLGGIPGRIFGELFF,TGTGCCAGCAGCTTAGGGGGAATCCCAGGTCGGATCTTCGGGGAGCTGTTTTTT
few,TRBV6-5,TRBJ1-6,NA,CASTSGNSPLHF,TGTGCCAGCACTTCGGGCAATTCACCCCTCCACTTT
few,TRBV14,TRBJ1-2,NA,CASSQLVGTYGYTF,TGTGCCAGCAGCCAATTAGTGGGGACCTATGGCTACACCTTC
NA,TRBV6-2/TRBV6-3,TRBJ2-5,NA,CASNEGGFQETQYF,TGTGCCAGCAACGAGGGAGGCTTCCAAGAGACCCAGTACTTC
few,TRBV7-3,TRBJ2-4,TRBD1,CASSLGQGGDIQYF,TGTGCCAGCAGCTTAGGACAGGGAGGCGACATTCAGTACTTC
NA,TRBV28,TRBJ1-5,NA,CASLSTGGGQPQHF,TGTGCCAGCCTCTCGACGGGGGGCGGTCAGCCCCAGCATTTT
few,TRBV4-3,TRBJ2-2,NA,CASSQGPTAHENTGELFF,TGCGCCAGCAGCCAAGGTCCGACAGCACACGAGAACACCGGGGAGCTGTTTTTT
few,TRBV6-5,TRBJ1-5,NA,CASSYGLLGTYGSSNQPQHF,TGTGCCAGCAGTTACGGTTTGTTAGGGACATATGGATCTAGCAATCAGCCCCAGCATTTT
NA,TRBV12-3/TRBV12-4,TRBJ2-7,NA,CASMEQISYEQYF,TGTGCCAGCATGGAGCAGATCTCCTACGAGCAGTACTTC
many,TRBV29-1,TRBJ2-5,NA,CSVTGKETQYF,TGCAGCGTTACAGGGAAAGAGACCCAGTACTTC
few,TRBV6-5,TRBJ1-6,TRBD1,CASSPDRGLSSPLHF,TGTGCCAGCAGCCCCGACAGGGGGCTTAGTTCACCCCTCCACTTT
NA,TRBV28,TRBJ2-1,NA,CASTQGGTSYNEQFF,TGTGCCAGCACCCAGGGGGGCACCTCCTACAATGAGCAGTTCTTC
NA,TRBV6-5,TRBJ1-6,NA,CASSPQGYNSPLHF,TGTGCCAGCAGCCCACAGGGCTATAATTCACCCCTCCACTTT
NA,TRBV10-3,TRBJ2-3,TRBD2,CAIRKGTSGRTDTQYF,TGTGCCATCAGGAAGGGGACTAGCGGGAGGACAGATACGCAGTATTTT
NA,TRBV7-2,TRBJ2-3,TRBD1,CASSLPMIGGVVSDTQYF,TGTGCCAGCAGCCTCCCCATGATAGGGGGCGTAGTCTCAGATACGCAGTATTTT
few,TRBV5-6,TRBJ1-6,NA,CASSLRGLDSPLHF,TGTGCCAGCAGCTTACGGGGGCTCGATTCACCCCTCCACTTT